Listed below are T cell receptor beta chains from one sample, sequenced in a study of T-cell reconstitution after alpha-beta-depleted transplantation in children. TCRdb called the PCR reads again in MiXCR, with one record for every CDR3 protein. This sample has nearly 200,000 distinct CDR3 sequences, with approximately 6.8% found just once. The input for sequencing was PBMCs, taken before TCRalphabeta/CD19-depleted stem cell transplant. All receptors come from a girl under three years old with combined immunodeficiency, due to receive a stem cell transplant. CDR3s include the opening cysteine and the closing phenylalanine or tryptophan.

v_gene	CDR3aa
TRBV7-2	CASSLFGVSDTQYF
TRBV7-8	CASSLVVQGGAYEQYF
TRBV7-6	CASSSPGTLYNEQFF
TRBV3-1	CASSQGQGNEQFF
TRBV12-3/TRBV12-4	CASKHAGRGGQETQYF
TRBV28	CASSLVLEAANGLGYNEQFF
TRBV14	CASSQGNNYIAKNIQYF
TRBV2	CASTPGRTTSTDTQYF
TRBV20-1	CSASGGSLTDTQYF
TRBV3-1	CASSQGPSRAFF
TRBV5-6	CASSLAGFGLADTGELFF
TRBV29-1	CSAHPTGGLETQYF
TRBV4-1	CASTLGTLTPTDTQYF
TRBV5-6	CASRRGSGPSYEQYF
TRBV28	CASSLGVDRLSSYEQYF
TRBV3-1	CACSQDKAGPGTDTQYF
TRBV6-5	CASGPNQPQHF
TRBV29-1	CSQGDLGTRELFF
TRBV5-8	CASSWRQGSYYEQYF
TRBV4-3	CASSQVASGDNEQFF
TRBV7-9	CASSFDLLADNEQFF
TRBV14	CASSRSARVTEAFF
TRBV10-3	CAISAPGDSEQYF
TRBV5-1	CASSSPSYRLAGKETQYF
TRBV28	CASSALLSGTEAYEQYF
TRBV15	CATSVWTGGNTEAFF
TRBV6-6	CASRQGDREAFF
TRBV27	CASKGGTGELFF